Below, 15 T cell receptor beta chains from the same sample are listed, as sequenced in a study of identical twins. Using its own MiXCR run on the 5' RACE reads, TCRdb lists one record per CDR3 protein. The table shows about 470,000 distinct CDR3 sequences, with approximately 25% occurring only once. This same sample was also taken into another study, of T cells expressing NK-cell markers.

The sequenced material came from CD4+ T cells sorted from blood. These receptors originate from a woman between 18 and 29 years old in good health.

In its sample, this clonotype was seen a few times. The chain uses TRBV7-2 and TRBJ2-1; possibly TRBD2 for D (6 bases). The ends were cut back, 1 base at V and 6 bases at J, with 10 bases in the middle. Germline assignment: CDR1 SGHTA and CDR2 FQGNSA. The CDR3 runs 14 residues. The CDR3 is CASSLGGDGNEQFF. The DNA for the CDR3 is TGTGCCAGCAGCTTAGGCGGGGACGGCAATGAGCAGTTCTTC.

The genes are TRBV6-5 and TRBJ2-5, with 9 bases fitting TRBD1. CDR3 length: 16 residues. Germline CDR1 and CDR2: MNHEY and SVGAGI. V shed 4 bases, J shed 1 base, and the junction held 7 bases outside the gene matches. CDR3 region: CASSLAGTGSQETQYF. The CDR3 DNA is TGTGCCAGCAGTTTGGCGGGGACAGGGAGCCAAGAGACCCAGTACTTC.

In this sample, this clonotype turned up a few times. V usage is TRBV7-2 and J usage is TRBJ2-7; D assignment may be TRBD1 or TRBD2 (5 bases each). V was pared by 1 base and J by 4 bases, with 11 bases between. CDR1 is SGHTA and CDR2 is FQGNSA in the germline V gene. CDR3 size: 14 residues. The chain's CDR3 is CASSLEIWGYEQYF. CDR3 sequence (DNA): TGTGCCAGCAGCTTAGAGATATGGGGGTACGAGCAGTACTTC.

The rearrangement uses TRBV7-3 and TRBJ2-2; D may match TRBD1 or TRBD2 (5 bases each). CDR1 is SGHTA and CDR2 is FQGTGA in the germline V gene. CDR3 length equals 14 residues. Trimming pared 5 bases from V and 7 bases from J, leaving 14 bases between. This CDR3 is CASSLKLGVGELFF. For the CDR3, the DNA is TGTGCCAGCAGCCTAAAGTTGGGGGTCGGGGAGCTGTTTTTT. The complete variable domain, with remaining parts taken from reference TRBV7-3 and TRBJ2-2, reads GAGVSQTPSNKVTEKGKYVELRCDPISGHTALYWYRQSLGQGPEFLIYFQGTGAADDSGLPNDRFFAVRPEGSVSTLKIQRTERGDSAVYLCASSLKLGVGELFFGEGSRLTVL.

A single count supports this clonotype. The genes are TRBV5-5 and TRBJ2-2; TRBD1 might be the D (5 bases). V gave up 2 bases and J gave up 4 bases, with 9 bases separating them. The V gene's germline CDR1 is SGHKS and CDR2 YYEKEE (reference sequence). CDR3 length equals 14 residues. CDR3 DNA: TGTGCCAGCAGCTTAAGGGGTAGCACCGGGGAGCTGTTTTTT. This gives the protein CASSLRGSTGELFF. Using reference TRBV5-5 and TRBJ2-2 for the parts outside the CDR3, the full variable domain is DAGVTQSPTHLIKTRGQQVTLRCSPISGHKSVSWYQQVLGQGPQFIFQYYEKEERGRGNFPDRFSARQFPNYSSELNVNALLLGDSALYLCASSLRGSTGELFFGEGSRLTVL.

The chain uses TRBV20-1 and TRBJ1-1; D not resolved. V lost 6 bases and J 3 bases, leaving 17 bases between the germline ends. The CDR3 spans 14 residues. The V gene's germline CDR1 is DFQATT and CDR2 SNEGSKA (reference sequence). The CDR3 region has the DNA TGCAGTGCCGAGAGTTCGGGGTGGTACACTGAAGCTTTCTTT. Protein product: CSAESSGWYTEAFF.

V is TRBV12-3 or TRBV12-4 and J is TRBJ2-5, with D possibly matching TRBD1 (7 bases). CDR3 size: 15 residues. Trimming took 1 base from V and 2 from J, leaving 11 bases between them. In DNA form, the CDR3 reads TGTGCCAGCAGTTTAGTCCAGGGGGGTCAAGAGACCCAGTACTTC. Protein sequence: CASSLVQGGQETQYF.

The CDR3 reads CASSGPGQGTFYGYTF. For the CDR3, the DNA is TGTGCCAGCAGCGGGCCGGGACAGGGAACTTTCTATGGCTACACCTTC. The rearrangement links TRBV9 to TRBJ1-2; 9 bases are a match to TRBD1. Germline V lookup: CDR1 SGDLS, CDR2 YYNGEE. After removal of 3 bases from V and 4 bases from J, the junction contained 10 bases not matched to a gene. The CDR3 extends over 16 amino acids.

This clonotype was seen more than once but under ten times. This sequence joins TRBV12-5 and TRBJ2-2, with D maybe TRBD1 (5 bases). The germline V and J ends were trimmed by 7 bases and 1 base, with 10 bases remaining between them. The CDR3 runs 14 residues. The germline V gene has CDR1 LGHNT and CDR2 FRNRAP. CDR3 loop: CASASDKNTGELFF. The CDR3 nucleotides are TGTGCTAGTGCCTCGGACAAGAACACCGGGGAGCTGTTTTTT.

The rearrangement joins TRBV5-1 to TRBJ2-7, with TRBD2 identical over 10 bases. V was clipped by 0 bases and J by 6 bases; unmatched bases: 12. Germline CDR1 SGHRS, CDR2 YFSETQ. The CDR3 extends over 17 amino acids. CDR3 bases: TGCGCCAGCAGCTTGGGTCCTAGCGGGGGTGATGTAAGCGAGCAGTACTTC. Amino acid sequence: CASSLGPSGGDVSEQYF.

The chain employs TRBV7-2 and TRBJ2-1; TRBD2 agrees at 11 bases. The CDR3 contains 14 residues. Germline V gives CDR1 SGHTA, CDR2 FQGNSA. V was pared by 5 bases and J by 9 bases, with 6 bases of the junction left unmatched. The CDR3: CASSPLAGEGEQFF. Here the CDR3 DNA reads TGTGCCAGCAGCCCACTAGCGGGAGAAGGTGAGCAGTTCTTC. The full variable domain, completed using reference TRBV7-2 and TRBJ2-1, is GAGVSQSPSNKVTEKGKDVELRCDPISGHTALYWYRQSLGQGLEFLIYFQGNSAPDKSGLPSDRFSAERTGGSVSTLTIQRTQQEDSAVYLCASSPLAGEGEQFFGPGTRLTVL.

The chain employs TRBV15 and TRBJ2-1, with D possibly TRBD2 on 6 matching bases. This CDR3 has 15 amino acids. Germline V gene lookup returns CDR1 LNHNV and CDR2 YYDKDF (reference sequence). V lost 0 bases and J 7 bases, leaving 13 bases between the germline ends. The CDR3 sequence is CATSRDRGSGNEQFF. The CDR3 DNA sequence: TGTGCCACCAGCAGAGATCGGGGTAGCGGTAATGAGCAGTTCTTC.

This rearrangement joins TRBV5-1 to TRBJ2-7; D gene ambiguous. The V end was cut by 1 base, the J end by 7 bases, with 15 bases between. The CDR3 extends over 14 amino acids. Germline V gene lookup returns CDR1 SGHRS and CDR2 YFSETQ. The CDR3 DNA reads as TGCGCCAGCAGCTTGACGACGGCTTCTGGGGAGCAGTACTTC. The encoded protein is CASSLTTASGEQYF.

The gene calls are TRBV7-2 and TRBJ2-7; TRBD1 agrees at 7 bases. CDR1 is SGHTA, CDR2 FQGNSA, per germline. Trimming took 1 base from V and 2 from J; bases not matched to a gene: 5. The CDR3 length is 15 residues. CDR3 coding DNA: TGTGCCAGCAGCTTAGAGGGACAGCCGACCTACGAGCAGTACTTC. Its protein is CASSLEGQPTYEQYF.

This clonotype was counted only a few times. The chain recombines TRBV30 with TRBJ2-7; D call uncertain. CDR1 and CDR2 (germline): GTSNPN, SVGIG (reference sequence). Trimming removed 5 bases from V and 2 bases from J, with 4 bases in between. The CDR3 consists of 10 residues. CDR3 region: CAWGTYEQYF. Written as DNA, the CDR3 is TGTGCCTGGGGGACCTACGAGCAGTACTTC.